The 30 T cell receptor beta chains below come from one sample, sequenced in a study of memory CD4+ T cells and cytomegalovirus serostatus. The sort gate was single viable CD3+CD4+CD8-CD45RO+ cells for memory CD4+ T cells. Data came from immunoSEQ multiplex PCR; TCRdb stores just in-frame clones and leaves some out. The sample includes around 45,000 clones, more than 60% of them seen just once. The specimen was memory CD4+ T cells from blood. These receptors were obtained from an adult in good health and CMV-seronegative.

CDR3 DNA: TGTGCCAGCAGTGTGGTGAATCAAATCGGAGGACAGGGAGTTCGGGGCTACACCTTC. Its translation is CASSVVNQIGGQGVRGYTF. The J gene is TRBJ1-2, the V gene TRBV6-1; 8 positions agree with TRBD1. CDR3 length: 19 residues. Germline CDR1 and CDR2: MNHNS and SASEGT. With 4 bases clipped from V and 8 bases from J, the junction kept 24 bases outside the gene matches.

This clone was seen only a few times. The chain couples TRBV6-1 to TRBJ1-2; 7 positions match TRBD1. The V and J ends lost 2 bases and 5 bases, in that order; junction bases with no gene match: 2. The CDR3 has 13 amino acids. Looked up from germline, CDR1 is MNHNS and CDR2 is SASEGT. The CDR3 DNA sequence: TGTGCCAGCAGTGAACGGGGACAGTATGGCTACACCTTC. This encodes CASSERGQYGYTF.

The chain combines TRBV18 with TRBJ1-2; D not resolved. Germline-derived CDR1 and CDR2 are KGHSH and LQKENI. V lost 3 bases, J lost 4 bases, and 9 bases lay in between. The CDR3 length is 13 residues. CDR3 in amino acids: CASSPGGSYGYTF. CDR3 nucleotides: TGTGCCAGCTCACCGGGCGGCTCCTATGGCTACACCTTC.

J is TRBJ1-1 and V is TRBV2; TRBD1 agrees at 7 bases. V lost 3 bases, J lost 4 bases, and 2 bases stayed unmatched. The germline V gene has CDR1 SNHLY and CDR2 FYNNEI. This CDR3 region has 13 residues. CDR3 sequence: CASSEEGATEAFF. The DNA of the CDR3 is TGTGCCAGCAGTGAGGAGGGGGCCACTGAAGCTTTCTTT.

J is TRBJ2-5 and V is TRBV4-3, with TRBD2 matching over 11 bases. CDR3 size: 15 residues. Per germline, CDR1 LGHNA and CDR2 YSLEER. Trimming at V came to 4 bases and at J to 2 bases, leaving 3 bases not matched to a gene. DNA for the CDR3: TGCGCCAGCAGCCTCGGGACTAGCGGACAAGAGACCCAGTACTTC. Translating it yields CASSLGTSGQETQYF.

V is TRBV5-4 and J is TRBJ1-2, with 7 bases aligning to TRBD1. Trimming at V came to 0 bases and at J to 0 bases, leaving 5 bases not matched to a gene. Germline V gene sequence: CDR1 SGHNT, CDR2 YYREEE (reference sequence). This CDR3 region has 16 residues. The CDR3, as DNA: TGTGCCAGCAGCTTGGGAGGACAGGTCTCTAACTATGGCTACACCTTC. It codes for CASSLGGQVSNYGYTF. Supplemented by reference TRBV5-4 and TRBJ1-2, the full variable domain reads ETGVTQSPTHLIKTRGQQVTLRCSSQSGHNTVSWYQQALGQGPQFIFQYYREEENGRGNFPPRFSGLQFPNYSSELNVNALELDDSALYLCASSLGGQVSNYGYTFGSGTRLTVV.

This sequence joins TRBV5-1 and TRBJ2-5, with 9 bases fitting TRBD2. Germline CDR1 reads SGHRS; CDR2 reads YFSETQ. The ends lost 0 bases at V and 2 bases at J; junction bases unmatched: 8. The CDR3 runs to 17 residues. In DNA, the CDR3 is TGCGCCAGCAGCTTGGGGTTAGCGGGGGCTGGGCAAGAGACCCAGTACTTC. Protein sequence: CASSLGLAGAGQETQYF.

This clone has only one observation. The gene calls are TRBV6-1 and TRBJ2-7; 8 nucleotides line up with TRBD1. After removal of 2 bases from V and 4 bases from J, the junction contained 7 bases not matched to a gene. Germline V CDR1 and CDR2: MNHNS, SASEGT. The CDR3 runs to 15 residues. The CDR3 coding sequence is TGTGCCAGCAGTGAATTCGGGGGACAGGATTACGAGCAGTACTTC. Amino acids: CASSEFGGQDYEQYF.

This chain links TRBV5-1 with TRBJ2-1; D may be TRBD1 (7 bases). The CDR3 totals 16 residues. Germline assignment: CDR1 SGHRS and CDR2 YFSETQ. The V and J ends lost 0 bases and 8 bases respectively, with 18 bases between them. The CDR3 loop is CASSLAEFSRGDEQFF. The DNA for the CDR3 is TGCGCCAGCAGCTTGGCCGAATTTTCCAGGGGGGATGAGCAGTTCTTC.

The rearrangement links TRBV5-1 to TRBJ1-1, with a weak D call TRBD1 (5 bases). V dropped 5 bases and J dropped 0 bases, with 20 bases sitting between them. Germline CDR1 SGHRS, CDR2 YFSETQ. The CDR3 length is 17 residues. In DNA form, the CDR3 reads TGCGCCAGCAGAGCCCGGACCGGGACCCTTATGAACACTGAAGCTTTCTTT. Its translation is CASRARTGTLMNTEAFF.

The J gene is TRBJ2-7, the V gene TRBV29-1, with D perhaps matching TRBD1 or TRBD2 (5 bases each). The CDR3 length is 13 residues. Between the trimmed V and J ends, which lost 4 bases and 1 base, there was a span of 11 bases. CDR1 and CDR2 from the germline V gene are SQVTM and ANQGSEA. CDR3 protein: CSVAGSKSYEQYF. The CDR3 DNA sequence: TGCAGCGTTGCAGGGAGTAAGTCCTACGAGCAGTACTTC.

The rearrangement uses TRBV9 and TRBJ1-2; tentatively, D is TRBD1 (6 bases). The ends were cut back, 1 base at V and 4 bases at J, with 17 bases in the middle. The V gene's germline CDR1 is SGDLS and CDR2 YYNGEE. The CDR3 contains 16 residues. The CDR3 coding sequence is TGTGCCAGCAGCGTATTAGTTGGGGGGCCGGTCTATGGCTACACCTTC. It specifies CASSVLVGGPVYGYTF.

The rearrangement links TRBV6-1 to TRBJ1-2, with 8 bases that match TRBD1. The CDR3 is made up of 15 amino acids. CDR1 MNHNS and CDR2 SASEGT come from the germline V gene. Losses at the gene ends were 3 bases for V and 4 bases for J; bases not matched to a gene: 7. In DNA, the CDR3 is TGTGCCAGCAGTGAGGGGACAGGCGGCCTCTATGGCTACACCTTC. This encodes CASSEGTGGLYGYTF.

This clone was counted only a few times. CDR3 region: CATSPGARYGYTF. The CDR3 coding sequence is TGTGCCACCAGTCCGGGGGCGCGCTATGGCTACACCTTC. The chain has TRBV19 and TRBJ1-2; D is perhaps TRBD1 (6 bases). Trimming took off 10 bases at V and 4 bases at J, with 16 bases between the two ends. Germline assignment: CDR1 LNHDA and CDR2 SQIVND (reference sequence). The CDR3 runs to 13 residues.

This clone was picked up one time. V usage is TRBV2 and J usage is TRBJ2-1; 10 nucleotides match TRBD2. Trimming took 6 bases from V and 9 from J; bases not matched to a gene: 14. CDR1 SNHLY and CDR2 FYNNEI come from the germline V gene. The CDR3 sequence is 16 residues long. The CDR3 region has the DNA TGTGCCAGCAGCGCCGATTTAGCGGGGGGCGATGGTGAGCAGTTCTTC. Translated: CASSADLAGGDGEQFF.

V gene TRBV5-1 combines with J gene TRBJ2-2; no reliable D call. This CDR3 region has 15 residues. Germline CDR1 is SGHRS and CDR2 is YFSETQ. Between the trimmed V and J ends, which lost 4 bases and 0 bases, there was a span of 10 bases. As DNA, the CDR3 is TGCGCCAGCAGCCCTACCCCTACGAACACCGGGGAGCTGTTTTTT. Residues: CASSPTPTNTGELFF.

The J gene is TRBJ1-4, the V gene TRBV19; 9 nucleotides agree with TRBD1. Looked up from germline, CDR1 is LNHDA and CDR2 is SQIVND (reference sequence). CDR3 length equals 15 residues. The J segment lost 5 bases and the V segment lost 5 bases, leaving 6 bases of the junction unmatched. The DNA of the CDR3 is TGTGCCAGTAGTTCTGGACAGGGGAGGAATGAAAAACTGTTTTTT. The encoded protein is CASSSGQGRNEKLFF. The entire variable domain, with the rest obtained from reference TRBV19 and TRBJ1-4, is as follows: DGGITQSPKYLFRKEGQNVTLSCEQNLNHDAMYWYRQDPGQGLRLIYYSQIVNDFQKGDIAEGYSVSREKKESFPLTVTSAQKNPTAFYLCASSSGQGRNEKLFFGSGTQLSVL.

The rearrangement links TRBV9 to TRBJ1-1; D might be TRBD1 (6 bases). The germline V gene has CDR1 SGDLS and CDR2 YYNGEE. Trimming pared 0 bases from V and 7 bases from J, leaving 10 bases between. The CDR3 totals 13 residues. CDR3 protein: CASSVGQDFEAFF. The CDR3 coding sequence is TGTGCCAGCAGCGTAGGACAGGACTTTGAAGCTTTCTTT.

The rearrangement links TRBV5-1 to TRBJ2-5, with TRBD2 matching 8 bases. Germline trimming cut 8 bases from V and 0 bases from J; bases unmatched to any gene: 12. The CDR3 has 16 residues. Germline V CDR1 and CDR2: SGHRS, YFSETQ. CDR3 loop: CASTPGAGAYQETQYF. The CDR3 nucleotides are TGCGCCAGTACTCCGGGAGCGGGGGCGTACCAAGAGACCCAGTACTTC.

V usage is TRBV5-1 and J usage is TRBJ1-6; TRBD1 is a possible D gene (5 bases). The CDR3 spans 14 residues. CDR1 and CDR2 (germline): SGHRS, YFSETQ. Trimming left V 0 bases short and J 5 bases short, with 6 bases between. CDR3 sequence: CASSLVGDNSPLHF. The CDR3 DNA sequence: TGCGCCAGCAGCTTGGTAGGGGATAATTCACCCCTCCACTTT.

The chain combines TRBV13 with TRBJ2-1; 7 bases map to TRBD1. The junction had 8 bases not matched to a gene; V was cut back by 5 bases and J by 4 bases. Per germline, CDR1 PRHDT and CDR2 FYEKMQ (reference sequence). The CDR3 sequence is 15 residues long. This CDR3 reads CASSDRDRNYNEQFF. DNA for the CDR3: TGTGCCAGCAGCGATCGGGACAGAAATTACAATGAGCAGTTCTTC.

This chain links TRBV7-3 with TRBJ2-3, with 7 bases lining up with TRBD2. The CDR3 has 15 residues. Germline values: CDR1 SGHTA, CDR2 FQGTGA. Losses at the gene ends were 5 bases for V and 1 base for J; bases not matched to a gene: 6. DNA of the CDR3: TGTGCCAGCAGCAGCGGGGCCTCGGGCACAGATACGCAGTATTTT. It translates to CASSSGASGTDTQYF.

CDR3 in DNA: TGTGCCAGCTCGTCGACAGGGACTGATAGAAACACCATATATTTT. Protein sequence: CASSSTGTDRNTIYF. The V call is TRBV18, the J call TRBJ1-3, with 7 bases lining up with TRBD1. CDR1 is KGHSH and CDR2 is LQKENI in the germline V gene. Trimming removed 6 bases from V and 5 bases from J; junction bases left unmatched: 10. This CDR3 has 15 residues.

The table lists this clone with a few counts. This chain uses TRBV6-4 with TRBJ1-5, with D tentatively TRBD1 (5 bases). The CDR3 totals 13 residues. V was trimmed by 6 bases and J by 3 bases, leaving 9 bases between them. Per germline, CDR1 MRHNA and CDR2 SNTAGT. The CDR3 DNA reads TGTGCCAGCAGGACAGCCACCAATCAGCCCCAGCATTTT. Protein: CASRTATNQPQHF.

This sequence joins TRBV7-9 and TRBJ1-2; D is possibly TRBD1 (6 bases). The CDR3 has 15 residues. The germline gives CDR1 SEHNR, CDR2 FQNEAQ (reference sequence). Trimming took 0 bases from V and 2 from J, leaving 10 bases between them. The CDR3 loop is CASSLAPGENYGYTF. DNA for the CDR3: TGTGCCAGCAGCTTAGCGCCAGGGGAGAACTATGGCTACACCTTC.

This chain joins TRBV7-2 and TRBJ2-7; D may be TRBD1 (6 bases). Germline V gene data show CDR1 as SGHTA and CDR2 as FQGNSA. CDR3 length: 14 residues. The ends were cut back, 8 bases at V and 2 bases at J, with 16 bases in the middle. The CDR3 spells CASRTPGHPYEQYF. CDR3 sequence (DNA): TGTGCCAGCCGCACACCGGGACACCCCTACGAGCAGTACTTC.

CDR3 bases: TGTGCCAGCAGCCAAGGTGGGGGGGACAGGGGAGATACTGAAGCTTTCTTT. It is translated as CASSQGGGDRGDTEAFF. The V and J genes are TRBV4-2 and TRBJ1-1, with 10 bases lining up with TRBD1. V trimming: 1 base; J trimming: 5 bases; junction bases outside the gene matches: 10. The CDR3 totals 17 residues. Looked up from germline, CDR1 is LGHNA and CDR2 is YNFKEQ.

This clone occurred once. V and J are TRBV2 and TRBJ2-5; tentative D call: TRBD1 (6 bases). Germline assignment: CDR1 SNHLY and CDR2 FYNNEI. Trimming shortened V by 9 bases and J by 5 bases, and 13 bases separated the two germline ends. This CDR3 has 12 residues. The CDR3 bases are TGTGCCAGTTCACAGGGTCGGGAGACCCAGTACTTC. Protein sequence: CASSQGRETQYF.

V usage is TRBV2 and J usage is TRBJ1-5; the D is unclear. Germline V gives CDR1 SNHLY, CDR2 FYNNEI. The V end was cut by 2 bases, the J end by 3 bases, with 5 bases between. This CDR3 contains 13 residues. CDR3 sequence reads: CASSEQVNQPQHF. The CDR3 DNA reads TGTGCCAGCAGTGAACAGGTCAATCAGCCCCAGCATTTT.

The CDR3 is CAWRGDSRKETQYF. The CDR3 DNA sequence: TGTGCCTGGAGGGGGGACAGCCGTAAGGAGACCCAGTACTTC. The chain combines TRBV30 with TRBJ2-5, with 7 bases aligning to TRBD1. V dropped 3 bases and J dropped 5; count of bases not matched to a gene: 9. The CDR3 contains 14 residues. The V gene's germline CDR1 is GTSNPN and CDR2 SVGIG (reference sequence).